Listed below are T cell receptor beta chains from one sample, sequenced in a study of CD8+ T cells in alopecia areata. Profiling relied on immunoSEQ multiplex PCR, and the TCRdb table lists in-frame clones only, not all of them. The sample contains roughly 210,000 clones, roughly two fifths of which appear only once. Sequencing was performed on CD4+ T cells sorted from blood, taken between weeks 36 and 40, from a patient treated with tofacitinib. These receptors were taken from a human donor with alopecia areata. Both conserved end residues are part of each CDR3. Each record gives: CDR3 DNA, CDR3 protein, V gene, clone size, J gene, D gene. A D gene is named only where the DNA matches it firmly. Only some rows state a clone size, as once, few, many or a class for expanded clones.

TGTGCCTGGAGTGGGACTAGCGGGAGAGGTGATACGCAGTATTTT	CAWSGTSGRGDTQYF	TRBV30	NA	TRBJ2-3	TRBD2
TGTGCCAGCAGTGTCGAGGGGAACTATGGCTACACCTTC	CASSVEGNYGYTF	TRBV2	medium-sized	TRBJ1-2	NA
TGTGCCAGCAGTGCTAGACAGGGATATAGCACAGATACGCAGTATTTT	CASSARQGYSTDTQYF	TRBV7-9	few	TRBJ2-3	TRBD1
TGCAGTGCCCGGGTTAGGGATACGCAGTATTTT	CSARVRDTQYF	TRBV20-1	NA	TRBJ2-3	NA
TGCGCCAGCAGCTACACTAGCGGGAGGGCCTTCGGCGAGACCCAGTACTTC	CASSYTSGRAFGETQYF	TRBV5-1	NA	TRBJ2-5	TRBD2
TGTGCCAGCAGTTCACCACTCCGGGGGAACTACGAGCAGTACTTC	CASSSPLRGNYEQYF	TRBV27	NA	TRBJ2-7	NA
TGTGCCAGCAGCCCCGGGACAGGGAAGACCCAGTACTTC	CASSPGTGKTQYF	TRBV7-8	NA	TRBJ2-5	TRBD1
TGTGCCAGCAGAGACGGGACAGGGGTGACAAAGCAGTACTTC	CASRDGTGVTKQYF	TRBV6-6	NA	TRBJ2-7	TRBD1
TGCGCCAGCAGCCCCCGGGGAACAGGGGCCTACGAGCAGTACTTC	CASSPRGTGAYEQYF	TRBV5-1	NA	TRBJ2-7	TRBD1
TGTGCCAGCAGCTTGACCATCGACAGAGCCCAAGAGACCCAGTACTTC	CASSLTIDRAQETQYF	TRBV5-6	NA	TRBJ2-5	NA
TGTGCCTGTTCCACCTCTGGGGCCAACGTCCTGACTTTC	CACSTSGANVLTF	TRBV30	NA	TRBJ2-6	NA
TGTGCCAGCAGCTCCCGGGGACTAGCGGGAGGAATTGAGCAGTTCTTC	CASSSRGLAGGIEQFF	TRBV6-6	NA	TRBJ2-1	TRBD2
TGCGCCAGTCATCTACGGACATCGTACCAAGAGACCCAGTACTTC	CASHLRTSYQETQYF	TRBV5-1	NA	TRBJ2-5	NA
TGTGCCAGCAGTTGGCTCTTGGCAGTTTCCTACGAGCAGTACTTC	CASSWLLAVSYEQYF	TRBV6-1	few	TRBJ2-7	NA
TGCGCCAGCACCCAGAGCGGGATCTACTACAATGAGCAGTTCTTC	CASTQSGIYYNEQFF	TRBV5-1	NA	TRBJ2-1	TRBD2
TGTGCCAGCAGTGCAAGGGCCTTGAAGGGAGCTTTCTTT	CASSARALKGAFF	TRBV25-1	NA	TRBJ1-1	NA
TGTGCCAGCTCACCCCGGGACAGGAGCTCCTACGAGCAGTACTTC	CASSPRDRSSYEQYF	TRBV18	few	TRBJ2-7	TRBD1
TGTGCCAGCAGTTTATCCCCTCGGGTAGCCTATGGCTACACCTTC	CASSLSPRVAYGYTF	TRBV27	NA	TRBJ1-2	NA
TGTGCCATCCGGACCAATCCCACAGATACGCAGTATTTT	CAIRTNPTDTQYF	TRBV10-3	NA	TRBJ2-3	NA
TGTGCCAGCAGCTTAAATCGCGGATCTGGCTACACCTTC	CASSLNRGSGYTF	TRBV7-2	few	TRBJ1-2	NA
TGTGCCAGCAGCCTTATGCAGGGCACTGAAGCTTTCTTT	CASSLMQGTEAFF	TRBV28	NA	TRBJ1-1	NA
TGCGCCAGCAGCTCCTTGGGACACGCCAGCACAGATACGCAGTATTTT	CASSSLGHASTDTQYF	TRBV5-1	NA	TRBJ2-3	NA
TGTGCCAGCTCACCAAGGGGATACGAAAAACTGTTTTTT	CASSPRGYEKLFF	TRBV18	few	TRBJ1-4	NA
TGTGCCAGCAGCTTAGGACCTCTATCCTACGAGCAGTACTTC	CASSLGPLSYEQYF	TRBV7-2	few	TRBJ2-7	NA
TGTGCCAGCAGCAGCTTCAGGAGGGGACCCCAAGAGACCCAGTACTTC	CASSSFRRGPQETQYF	TRBV5-6	NA	TRBJ2-5	NA
TGTGCCAGCAGCCGGCACGGGGACTCTAACTATGGCTACACCTTC	CASSRHGDSNYGYTF	TRBV27	NA	TRBJ1-2	NA